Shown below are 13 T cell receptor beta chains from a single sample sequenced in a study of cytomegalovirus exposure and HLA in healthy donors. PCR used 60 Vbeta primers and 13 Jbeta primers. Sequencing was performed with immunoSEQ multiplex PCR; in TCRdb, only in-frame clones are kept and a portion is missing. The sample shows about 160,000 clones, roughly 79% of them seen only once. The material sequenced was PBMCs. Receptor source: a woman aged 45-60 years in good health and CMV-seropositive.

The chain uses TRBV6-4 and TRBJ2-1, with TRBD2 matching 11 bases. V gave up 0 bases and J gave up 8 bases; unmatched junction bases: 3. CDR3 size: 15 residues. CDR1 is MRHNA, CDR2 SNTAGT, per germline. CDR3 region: CASSDSTSGGYEQFF. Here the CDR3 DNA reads TGTGCCAGCAGTGACTCCACTAGCGGGGGCTATGAGCAGTTCTTC.

The CDR3: CASRTLGTPNEKLFF. CDR3 DNA: TGTGCCAGCAGGACCCTCGGGACACCTAATGAAAAACTGTTTTTT. This chain uses TRBV2 with TRBJ1-4, with a possible D match to TRBD1 (6 bases). V was shortened by 6 bases and J by 3 bases, with 14 bases between the two germline ends. This CDR3 has 15 residues. Germline values: CDR1 SNHLY, CDR2 FYNNEI.

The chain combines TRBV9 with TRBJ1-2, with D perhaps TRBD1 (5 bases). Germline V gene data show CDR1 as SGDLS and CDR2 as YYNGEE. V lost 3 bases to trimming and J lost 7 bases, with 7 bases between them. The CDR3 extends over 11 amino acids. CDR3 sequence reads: CASSARGGYTF. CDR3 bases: TGTGCCAGCAGCGCTAGGGGTGGCTACACCTTC.

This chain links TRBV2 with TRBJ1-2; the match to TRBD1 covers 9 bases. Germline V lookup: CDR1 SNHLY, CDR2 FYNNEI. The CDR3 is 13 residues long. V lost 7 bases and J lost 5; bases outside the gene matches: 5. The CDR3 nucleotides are TGTGCCAGCACTAGGGACAGGGATTATGGCTACACCTTC. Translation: CASTRDRDYGYTF. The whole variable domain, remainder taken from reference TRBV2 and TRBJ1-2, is EPEVTQTPSHQVTQMGQEVILRCVPISNHLYFYWYRQILGQKVEFLVSFYNNEISEKSEIFDDQFSVERPDGSNFTLKIRSTKLEDSAMYFCASTRDRDYGYTFGSGTRLTVV.

The CDR3, as DNA: TGTGCCAGCAGCTTAGACAGGGTAAATGAAAAACTGTTTTTT. As protein: CASSLDRVNEKLFF. V gene TRBV11-2 combines with J gene TRBJ1-4, with a possible D match to TRBD1 (5 bases). Trimming removed 0 bases from V and 5 bases from J, with 7 bases in between. The CDR3 consists of 14 residues. The germline gives CDR1 SGHAT, CDR2 FQNNGV. The full variable domain, in which reference TRBV11-2 and TRBJ1-4 provide the parts outside the CDR3, is EAGVAQSPRYKIIEKRQSVAFWCNPISGHATLYWYQQILGQGPKLLIQFQNNGVVDDSQLPKDRFSAERLKGVDSTLKIQPAKLEDSAVYLCASSLDRVNEKLFFGSGTQLSVL.

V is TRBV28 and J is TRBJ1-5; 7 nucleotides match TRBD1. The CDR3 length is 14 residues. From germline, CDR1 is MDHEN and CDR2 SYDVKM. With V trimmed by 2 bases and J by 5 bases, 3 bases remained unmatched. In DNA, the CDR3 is TGTGCCAGCAGTTTACTAGGGGGCGATCAGCCCCAGCATTTT. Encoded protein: CASSLLGGDQPQHF.

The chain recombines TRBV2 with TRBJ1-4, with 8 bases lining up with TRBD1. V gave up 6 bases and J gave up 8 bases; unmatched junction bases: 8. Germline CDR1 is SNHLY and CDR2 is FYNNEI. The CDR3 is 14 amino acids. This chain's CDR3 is CASRADRESEKLFF. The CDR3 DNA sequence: TGTGCCAGCAGAGCGGACAGGGAAAGCGAAAAACTGTTTTTT.

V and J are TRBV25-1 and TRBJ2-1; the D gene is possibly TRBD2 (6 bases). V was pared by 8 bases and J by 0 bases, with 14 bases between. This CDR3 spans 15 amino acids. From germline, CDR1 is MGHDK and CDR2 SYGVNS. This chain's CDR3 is CASGIRDFSYNEQFF. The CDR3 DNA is TGTGCCAGCGGAATCCGGGACTTCTCCTACAATGAGCAGTTCTTC.

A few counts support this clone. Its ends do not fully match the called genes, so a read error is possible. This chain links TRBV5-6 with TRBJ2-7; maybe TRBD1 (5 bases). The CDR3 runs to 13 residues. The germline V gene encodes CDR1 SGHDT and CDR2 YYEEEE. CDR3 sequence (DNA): TGTGCCAGCAGCTTTACAGGACCCTACGCGCAGTACTTC. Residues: CASSFTGPYAQYF.

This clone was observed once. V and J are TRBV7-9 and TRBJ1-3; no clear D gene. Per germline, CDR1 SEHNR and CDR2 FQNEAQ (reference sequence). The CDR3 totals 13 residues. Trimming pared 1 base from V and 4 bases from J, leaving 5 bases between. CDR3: CASSLERGNTIYF. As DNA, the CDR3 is TGTGCCAGCAGCTTAGAGCGAGGAAACACCATATATTTT.

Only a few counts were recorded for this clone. CDR3 in amino acids: CASSLGGQGFGYTF. CDR3 bases: TGTGCCAGCAGCTTAGGGGGACAGGGTTTTGGCTACACCTTC. The chain recombines TRBV7-2 with TRBJ1-2, with 9 bases aligning to TRBD1. There are 14 residues in the CDR3. After removal of 1 base from V and 7 bases from J, the junction contained 4 bases not matched to a gene. The germline V gene has CDR1 SGHTA and CDR2 FQGNSA.

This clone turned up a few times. The CDR3 bases are TGTGCCAGCTCAGCCGGGACAGGGAGCTCCTACGAGCAGTACTTC. This sequence encodes CASSAGTGSSYEQYF. V is TRBV18 and J is TRBJ2-7; TRBD1 matches 9 bases. The CDR3 runs to 15 residues. The V and J ends lost 5 bases and 0 bases, in that order; junction bases with no gene match: 5. The germline V gene encodes CDR1 KGHSH and CDR2 LQKENI. The variable domain in full, with the rest retrieved from reference TRBV18 and TRBJ2-7, is NAGVMQNPRHLVRRRGQEARLRCSPMKGHSHVYWYRQLPEEGLKFMVYLQKENIIDESGMPKERFSAEFPKEGPSILRIQQVVRGDSAAYFCASSAGTGSSYEQYFGPGTRLTVT.

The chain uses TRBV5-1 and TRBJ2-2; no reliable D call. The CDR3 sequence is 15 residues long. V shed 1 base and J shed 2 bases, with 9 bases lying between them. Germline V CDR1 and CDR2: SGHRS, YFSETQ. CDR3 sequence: CASSLLQDNTGELFF. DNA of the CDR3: TGCGCCAGCAGCTTGCTTCAGGATAACACCGGGGAGCTGTTTTTT.